These T cell receptor beta chains were read from a single sample in a study of cytomegalovirus exposure and HLA in healthy donors. Sequenced by immunoSEQ multiplex PCR; TCRdb stores in-frame clones only, minus some. Counted here are 100,000 to 150,000 clones, approximately 90% occurring once; the ten biggest clones make up approximately 2%. The sequencing sample was made of PBMCs. Every receptor here comes from a woman between 18 and 29 years old in good health and CMV-seronegative. Both conserved end residues are part of each CDR3. A D gene is named only where the DNA matches it firmly. Clone size, where shown, is once, few, many, or a class for clones that have expanded.

>TRBV11-2|-|-|TRBJ1-2
TGTGCCAGCAGCCCAGGGTTGGAGTATGGCTACACCTTC
CASSPGLEYGYTF
>TRBV7-2|-|-|TRBJ2-5
TGTGCCAGCAGCCCCCGCCCCCTAGCGAGCGAGACCCAGTACTTC
CASSPRPLASETQYF
>TRBV6-1|-|-|TRBJ1-6
TGTGCCAGCAGTCCAGACAGATGGAGTTCACCCCTCCACTTT
CASSPDRWSSPLHF
>TRBV7-6|-|-|TRBJ2-2
TGTGCCAGCAGCCCGTGGGACTCCGACACCGGGGAGCTGTTTTTT
CASSPWDSDTGELFF
>TRBV2|-|-|TRBJ2-1
TGTGCCAGCAGCGCAATACTGAGCTCCTACAATGAGCAGTTCTTC
CASSAILSSYNEQFF
>TRBV2|few|TRBD1|TRBJ1-1
TGTGCCAGCATGTTGGGGACAGTTGGCACTGAAGCTTTCTTT
CASMLGTVGTEAFF
>TRBV4-1|-|TRBD2|TRBJ2-5
TGCGCCAGCAGCCAAGGGGGGACTAGCGGGCTGATTCAGACCCAGTACTTC
CASSQGGTSGLIQTQYF
>TRBV28|-|-|TRBJ1-5
TGTGCCAGCACCCCGGGGGTCTGGGGCAATCAGCCCCAGCATTTT
CASTPGVWGNQPQHF
>TRBV28|-|-|TRBJ1-2
TGTGCCAGCAGTTTATGGCCCAGTCAATATGGCTACACCTTC
CASSLWPSQYGYTF
>TRBV5-6|-|-|TRBJ2-5
TGTGCCAGCAGCTTGGTTGGCAGGGGGGCTTTGGAGACCCAGTACTTC
CASSLVGRGALETQYF
>TRBV7-8|-|TRBD1|TRBJ1-6
TGTGCCAGCAGCGTACCAGGACAGGGTAATTCACCCCTCCACTTT
CASSVPGQGNSPLHF
>TRBV5-1|once|TRBD1|TRBJ1-1
TGCGCCAGCAGTCCTGACAGGGGTAAAATGAACACTGAAGCTTTCTTT
CASSPDRGKMNTEAFF
>TRBV5-1|-|TRBD2|TRBJ2-4
TGCGCCAGCAGCCCCCTCCCGTGGGGGGGGGCCAAAAACATTCAGTACTTC
CASSPLPWGGAKNIQYF
>TRBV13|-|TRBD2|TRBJ2-5
TGTGCCAGCAGCTTAGAGGGACTAGCGGGAGCTGTGGAGACCCAGTACTTC
CASSLEGLAGAVETQYF
>TRBV28|-|-|TRBJ1-1
TGTGCCAGCAGTTTTGAGGCGATCATGAACACTGAAGCTTTCTTT
CASSFEAIMNTEAFF